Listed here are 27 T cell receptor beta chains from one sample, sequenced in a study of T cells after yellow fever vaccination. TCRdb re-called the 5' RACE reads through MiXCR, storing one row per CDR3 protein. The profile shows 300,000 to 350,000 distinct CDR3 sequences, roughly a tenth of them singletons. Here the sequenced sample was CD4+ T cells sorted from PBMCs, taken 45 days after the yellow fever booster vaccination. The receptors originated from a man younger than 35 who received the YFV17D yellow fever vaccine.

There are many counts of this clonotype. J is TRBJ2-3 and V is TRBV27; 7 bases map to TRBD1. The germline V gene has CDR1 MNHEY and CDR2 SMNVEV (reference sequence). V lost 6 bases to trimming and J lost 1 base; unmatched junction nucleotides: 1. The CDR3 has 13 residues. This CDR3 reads CASRTGGTDTQYF. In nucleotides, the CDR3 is TGTGCCAGCAGAACAGGGGGCACAGATACGCAGTATTTT.

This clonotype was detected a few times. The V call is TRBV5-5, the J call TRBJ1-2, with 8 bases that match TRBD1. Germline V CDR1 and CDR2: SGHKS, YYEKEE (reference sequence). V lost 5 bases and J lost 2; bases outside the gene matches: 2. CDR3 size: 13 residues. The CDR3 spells CASRDRVNYGYTF. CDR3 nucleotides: TGTGCCAGCAGGGACAGGGTGAACTATGGCTACACCTTC.

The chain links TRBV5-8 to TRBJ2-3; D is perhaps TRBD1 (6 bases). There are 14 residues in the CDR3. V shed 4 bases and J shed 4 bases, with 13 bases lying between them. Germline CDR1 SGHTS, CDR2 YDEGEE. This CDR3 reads CASSPEQGADTQYF. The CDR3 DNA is TGTGCCAGCAGCCCCGAACAGGGTGCAGATACGCAGTATTTT.

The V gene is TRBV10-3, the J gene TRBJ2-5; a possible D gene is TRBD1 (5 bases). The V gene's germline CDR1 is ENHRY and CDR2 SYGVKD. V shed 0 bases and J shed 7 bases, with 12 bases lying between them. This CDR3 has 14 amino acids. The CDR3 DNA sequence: TGTGCCATCAGTGAGTCGACGCTAGGGGTGACCCAGTACTTC. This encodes CAISESTLGVTQYF.

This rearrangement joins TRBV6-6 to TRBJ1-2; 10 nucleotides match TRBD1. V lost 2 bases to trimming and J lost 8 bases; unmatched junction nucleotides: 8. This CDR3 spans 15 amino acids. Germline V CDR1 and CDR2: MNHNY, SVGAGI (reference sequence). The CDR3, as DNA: TGTGCCAGCAGTTACGGGACAGGGGCCCCTAAAGGCTACACCTTC. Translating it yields CASSYGTGAPKGYTF.

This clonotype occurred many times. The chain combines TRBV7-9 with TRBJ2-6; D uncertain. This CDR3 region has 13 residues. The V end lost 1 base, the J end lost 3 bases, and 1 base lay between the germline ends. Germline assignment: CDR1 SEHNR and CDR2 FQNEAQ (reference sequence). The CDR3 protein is CASSLVGANVLTF. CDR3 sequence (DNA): TGTGCCAGCAGCTTAGTTGGGGCCAACGTCCTGACTTTC.

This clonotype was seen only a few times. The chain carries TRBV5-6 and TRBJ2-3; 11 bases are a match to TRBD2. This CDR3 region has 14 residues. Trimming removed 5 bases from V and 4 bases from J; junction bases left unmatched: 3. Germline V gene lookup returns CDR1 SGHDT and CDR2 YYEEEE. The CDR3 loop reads CASSNSGGADTQYF. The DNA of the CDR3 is TGTGCCAGCAGTAATAGCGGGGGGGCAGATACGCAGTATTTT.

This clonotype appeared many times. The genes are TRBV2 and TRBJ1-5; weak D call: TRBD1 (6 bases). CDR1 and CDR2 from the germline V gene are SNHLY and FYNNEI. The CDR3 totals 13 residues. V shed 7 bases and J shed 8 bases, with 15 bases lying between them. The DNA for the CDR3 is TGTGCCAGCATGGGGGGCAGGCGGGAGCCCCAGCATTTT. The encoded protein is CASMGGRREPQHF.

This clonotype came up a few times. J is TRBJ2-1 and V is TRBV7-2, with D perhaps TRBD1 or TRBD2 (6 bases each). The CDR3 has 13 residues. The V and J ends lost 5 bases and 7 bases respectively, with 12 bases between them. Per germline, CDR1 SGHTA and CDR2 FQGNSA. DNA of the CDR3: TGTGCCAGCAGCCGGGGGCACGGGAATGAGCAGTTCTTC. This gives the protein CASSRGHGNEQFF.

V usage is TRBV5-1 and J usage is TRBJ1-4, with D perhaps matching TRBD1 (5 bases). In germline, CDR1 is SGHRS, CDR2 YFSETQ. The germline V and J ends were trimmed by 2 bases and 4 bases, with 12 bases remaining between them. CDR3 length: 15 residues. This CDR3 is CASSFQGPNNEKLFF. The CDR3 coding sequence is TGCGCCAGCAGCTTCCAGGGACCCAATAATGAAAAACTGTTTTTT.

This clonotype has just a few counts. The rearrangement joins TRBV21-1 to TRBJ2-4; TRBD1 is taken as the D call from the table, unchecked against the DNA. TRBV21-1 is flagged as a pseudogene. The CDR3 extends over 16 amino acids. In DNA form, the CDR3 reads TGTGCCAGCAGGCTAACAGGGGATCGGGACAAAAACATTCAGTACTTC. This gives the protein CASRLTGDRDKNIQYF.

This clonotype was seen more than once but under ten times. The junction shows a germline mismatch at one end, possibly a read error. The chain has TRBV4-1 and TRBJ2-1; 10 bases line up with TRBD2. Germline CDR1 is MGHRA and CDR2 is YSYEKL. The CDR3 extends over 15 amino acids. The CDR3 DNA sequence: TGCGCCAGCAGCCAAGACCCTAGCGGGGGCGCGATGCGGCTCTTC. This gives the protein CASSQDPSGGAMRLF.

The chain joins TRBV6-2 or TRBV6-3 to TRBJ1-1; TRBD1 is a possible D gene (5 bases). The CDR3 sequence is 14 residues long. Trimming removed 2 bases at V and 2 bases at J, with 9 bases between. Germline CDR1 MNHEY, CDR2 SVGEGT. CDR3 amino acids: CASSYLGVNTEAFF. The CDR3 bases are TGTGCCAGCAGTTACCTGGGGGTTAACACTGAAGCTTTCTTT.

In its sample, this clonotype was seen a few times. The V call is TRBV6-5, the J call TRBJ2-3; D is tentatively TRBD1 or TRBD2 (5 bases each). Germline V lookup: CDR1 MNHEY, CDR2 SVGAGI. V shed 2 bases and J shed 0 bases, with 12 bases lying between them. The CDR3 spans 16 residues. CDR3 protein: CASSYGGDTSTDTQYF. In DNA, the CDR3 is TGTGCCAGCAGTTACGGGGGAGACACTAGCACAGATACGCAGTATTTT.

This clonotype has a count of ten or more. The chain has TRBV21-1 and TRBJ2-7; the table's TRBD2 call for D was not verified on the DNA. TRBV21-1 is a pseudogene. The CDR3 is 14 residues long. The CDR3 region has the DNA TGTGCCAGCAGCACCTCCGACAGCTCCTACGAGCAGTACTTC. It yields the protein CASSTSDSSYEQYF.

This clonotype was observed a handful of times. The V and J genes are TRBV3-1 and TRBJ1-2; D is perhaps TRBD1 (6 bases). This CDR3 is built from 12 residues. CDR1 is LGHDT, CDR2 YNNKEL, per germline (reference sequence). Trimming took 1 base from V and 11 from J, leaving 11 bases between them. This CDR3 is CASSQGGTTYTF. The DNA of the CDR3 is TGTGCCAGCAGCCAAGGGGGGACAACTTACACCTTC.

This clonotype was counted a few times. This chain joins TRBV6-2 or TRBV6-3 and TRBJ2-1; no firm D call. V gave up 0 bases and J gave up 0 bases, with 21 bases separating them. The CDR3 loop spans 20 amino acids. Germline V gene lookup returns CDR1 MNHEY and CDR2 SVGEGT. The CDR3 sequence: CASSYSIGPSRLSSYNEQFF. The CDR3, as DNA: TGTGCCAGCAGTTACTCGATAGGCCCGTCGAGGCTGAGCTCCTACAATGAGCAGTTCTTC.

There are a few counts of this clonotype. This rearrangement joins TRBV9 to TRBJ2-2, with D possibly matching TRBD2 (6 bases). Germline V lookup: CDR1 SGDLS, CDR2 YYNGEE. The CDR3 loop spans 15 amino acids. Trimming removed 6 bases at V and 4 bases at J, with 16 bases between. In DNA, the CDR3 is TGTGCCAGCACCAACTCGGGGAGGTCCACCGGGGAGCTGTTTTTT. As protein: CASTNSGRSTGELFF.

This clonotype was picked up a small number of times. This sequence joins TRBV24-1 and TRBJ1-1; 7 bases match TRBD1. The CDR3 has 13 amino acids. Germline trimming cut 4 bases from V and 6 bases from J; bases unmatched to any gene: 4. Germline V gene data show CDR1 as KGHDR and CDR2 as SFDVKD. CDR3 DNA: TGTGCCACCAGTGACCCCGGACAGGCTGAAGCTTTCTTT. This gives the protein CATSDPGQAEAFF.

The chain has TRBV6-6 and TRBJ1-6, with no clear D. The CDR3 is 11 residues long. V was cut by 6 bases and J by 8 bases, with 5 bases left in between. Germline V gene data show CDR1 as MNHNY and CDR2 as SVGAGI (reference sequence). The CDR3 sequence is CASRADSPLHF. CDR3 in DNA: TGTGCCAGCAGGGCGGATTCACCCCTCCACTTT.

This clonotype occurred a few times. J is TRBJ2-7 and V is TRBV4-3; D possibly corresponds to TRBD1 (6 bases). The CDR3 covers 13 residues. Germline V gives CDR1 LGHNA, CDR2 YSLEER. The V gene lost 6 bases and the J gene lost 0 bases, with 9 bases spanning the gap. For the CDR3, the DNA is TGCGCCAGCAGTCGGGACAACTCCTACGAGCAGTACTTC. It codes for CASSRDNSYEQYF.

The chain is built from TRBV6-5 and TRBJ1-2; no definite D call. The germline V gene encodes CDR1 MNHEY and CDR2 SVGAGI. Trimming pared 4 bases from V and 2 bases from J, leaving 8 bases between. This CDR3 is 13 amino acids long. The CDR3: CASSLTVNYGYTF. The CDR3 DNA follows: TGTGCCAGCAGTTTGACCGTGAACTATGGCTACACCTTC.

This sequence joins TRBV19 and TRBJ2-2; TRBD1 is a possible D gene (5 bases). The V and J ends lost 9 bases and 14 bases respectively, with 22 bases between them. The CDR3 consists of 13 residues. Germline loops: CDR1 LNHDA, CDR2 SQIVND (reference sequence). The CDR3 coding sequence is TGTGCCAGCCAAGAGCCCAGACAGAGCCGACTGTTTTTT. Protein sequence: CASQEPRQSRLFF.

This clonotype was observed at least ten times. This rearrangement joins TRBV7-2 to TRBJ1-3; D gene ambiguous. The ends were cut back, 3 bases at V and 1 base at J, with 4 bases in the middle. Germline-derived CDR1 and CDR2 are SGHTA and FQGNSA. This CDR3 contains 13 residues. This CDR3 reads CASSFNSGNTIYF. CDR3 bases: TGTGCCAGCAGCTTTAATTCTGGAAACACCATATATTTT.

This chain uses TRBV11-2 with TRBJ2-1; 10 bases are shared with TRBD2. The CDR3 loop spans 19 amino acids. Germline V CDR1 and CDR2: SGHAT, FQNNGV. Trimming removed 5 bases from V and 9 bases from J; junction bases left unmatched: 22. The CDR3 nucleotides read TGTGCCAGCAGCGGACGACTCAGCGGGGGGGCTGGTGGTTCGCTTGAGCAGTTCTTC. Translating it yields CASSGRLSGGAGGSLEQFF.

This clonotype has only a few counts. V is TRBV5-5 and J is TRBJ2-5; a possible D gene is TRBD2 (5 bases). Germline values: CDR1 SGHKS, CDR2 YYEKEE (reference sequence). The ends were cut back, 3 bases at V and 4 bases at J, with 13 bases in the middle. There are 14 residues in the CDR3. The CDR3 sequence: CASSSGSGRETQYF. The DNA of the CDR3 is TGTGCCAGCAGCTCGGGGTCAGGTCGAGAGACCCAGTACTTC.

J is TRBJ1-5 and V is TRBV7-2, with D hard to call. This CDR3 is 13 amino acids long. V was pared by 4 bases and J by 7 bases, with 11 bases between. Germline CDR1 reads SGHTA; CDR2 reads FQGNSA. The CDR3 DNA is TGTGCCAGCAGCTCCCTAGCCGGACAGCCCCAGCATTTT. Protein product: CASSSLAGQPQHF.